Below are 27 T cell receptor beta chains sequenced from a single sample in a study of cytomegalovirus exposure and HLA in healthy donors. Vbeta (60) and Jbeta (13) primers were used in the PCR. TCRdb's copy holds only in-frame clones and misses some; the assay was immunoSEQ multiplex PCR. Among roughly 180,000 clones, roughly 74% were seen once, and the ten largest hold about 3%. The source material was PBMCs. These receptors all come from a female donor in good health and CMV-seronegative.

The chain carries TRBV15 and TRBJ1-2; 7 bases are a match to TRBD1. Per germline, CDR1 LNHNV and CDR2 YYDKDF (reference sequence). The ends lost 1 base at V and 4 bases at J; junction bases unmatched: 3. The CDR3 extends over 14 amino acids. CDR3 protein: CATSRGGDSYGYTF. The CDR3 DNA reads as TGTGCCACCAGCAGAGGGGGGGACAGCTATGGCTACACCTTC.

The chain has TRBV14 and TRBJ1-1; D not resolved. Trimming stripped 3 bases from V and 6 bases from J, with 14 bases between. The CDR3 is 14 amino acids. The germline V gene encodes CDR1 SGHDN and CDR2 FVKESK. The CDR3 DNA sequence: TGTGCCAGCAGCCAGGAGGGTTGGAGCTCTGAAGCTTTCTTT. Protein product: CASSQEGWSSEAFF.

The rearrangement joins TRBV5-1 to TRBJ2-7; 7 bases are a match to TRBD1. After removal of 2 bases from V and 4 bases from J, the junction contained 9 bases not matched to a gene. Germline V gene sequence: CDR1 SGHRS, CDR2 YFSETQ. CDR3 length equals 15 residues. The CDR3 sequence: CASSLQGKLGYEQYF. The CDR3 DNA reads as TGCGCCAGCAGCTTACAGGGGAAGCTAGGTTACGAGCAGTACTTC.

V is TRBV4-3 and J is TRBJ2-1, with D possibly TRBD1 on 6 matching bases. The CDR3 runs to 15 residues. The germline V and J ends were trimmed by 1 base and 3 bases, with 10 bases remaining between them. Germline lookup yields CDR1 LGHNA and CDR2 YSLEER. The CDR3, as DNA: TGCGCCAGCAGCCAAGGGGAAGGGGGCTACAATGAGCAGTTCTTC. It is translated as CASSQGEGGYNEQFF.

The gene calls are TRBV5-1 and TRBJ2-3; D remains ambiguous. Germline values: CDR1 SGHRS, CDR2 YFSETQ. Trimming removed 7 bases from V and 5 bases from J, with 8 bases in between. The CDR3 has 11 residues. CDR3 sequence reads: CASSGEDTQYF. The CDR3 DNA reads TGCGCCAGCTCAGGTGAAGATACGCAGTATTTT.

This chain joins TRBV11-2 and TRBJ2-3, with 10 bases identical to TRBD1. Per the germline V gene, CDR1 is SGHAT and CDR2 is FQNNGV. V dropped 0 bases and J dropped 4; count of bases not matched to a gene: 10. CDR3 length: 18 amino acids. DNA of the CDR3: TGTGCCAGCAGCTTAGAACCCCCGGGACAGGGGAGCTCAGATACGCAGTATTTT. Its protein product is CASSLEPPGQGSSDTQYF.

This clone was observed a handful of times. The J gene is TRBJ2-3, the V gene TRBV5-1; tentatively, D is TRBD1 (5 bases). The CDR3 extends over 16 amino acids. The V gene's germline CDR1 is SGHRS and CDR2 YFSETQ. V was pared by 0 bases and J by 0 bases, with 11 bases between. The CDR3 DNA sequence: TGCGCCAGCAGCTTGGCCGGCGGACATAGCACAGATACGCAGTATTTT. It specifies CASSLAGGHSTDTQYF.

V usage is TRBV4-3 and J usage is TRBJ2-4; the match to TRBD2 covers 10 bases. The CDR3 length is 22 residues. The junction had 24 bases not matched to a gene; V was cut back by 4 bases and J by 3 bases. Germline values: CDR1 LGHNA, CDR2 YSLEER. As DNA, the CDR3 is TGCGCCAGCAGCCTAAGAATTCGGGCGGAGCGGGAGGGCCTGGGCGGCAAAAACATTCAGTACTTC. Encoded protein: CASSLRIRAEREGLGGKNIQYF.

In this sample, this clone turned up a few times. This sequence joins TRBV6-5 and TRBJ2-2, with 9 bases matching TRBD2. The length of the CDR3 is 16 residues. The junction had 5 bases not matched to a gene; V was cut back by 4 bases and J by 2 bases. Germline V gene lookup returns CDR1 MNHEY and CDR2 SVGAGI. The DNA for the CDR3 is TGTGCCAGCAGTTCGCTAGCGGGGCTTAACACCGGGGAGCTGTTTTTT. Its translation is CASSSLAGLNTGELFF.

V gene TRBV5-6 combines with J gene TRBJ2-3, with D perhaps matching TRBD2 (5 bases). V was cut by 4 bases and J by 0 bases, with 18 bases left in between. In germline, CDR1 is SGHDT, CDR2 YYEEEE. The CDR3 consists of 17 residues. CDR3: CASSLPGNHRSTDTQYF. The CDR3 region has the DNA TGTGCCAGCAGCCTCCCGGGGAATCACCGTAGCACAGATACGCAGTATTTT.

The chain recombines TRBV7-3 with TRBJ2-7; TRBD2 matches at 9 bases. The CDR3 runs to 14 residues. CDR1 and CDR2 from the germline V gene are SGHTA and FQGTGA. V dropped 2 bases and J dropped 2; count of bases not matched to a gene: 1. DNA for the CDR3: TGTGCCAGCAGCTTAGCGGGAGGGCCCTACGAGCAGTACTTC. This encodes CASSLAGGPYEQYF.

This clone appeared a few times. CDR3 region: CASSLRQTGGLANEKLFF. Here the CDR3 DNA reads TGCGCCAGCAGCCTCCGACAGACAGGGGGTCTTGCTAATGAAAAACTGTTTTTT. This sequence joins TRBV5-1 and TRBJ1-4; 9 bases are shared with TRBD1. Trimming at V came to 4 bases and at J to 3 bases, leaving 13 bases not matched to a gene. This CDR3 is built from 18 residues. CDR1 and CDR2 (germline): SGHRS, YFSETQ.

Notes on this clone: Mismatch with germline at one junction end may stem from a read error. The chain carries TRBV7-7 and TRBJ2-3; 11 bases agree with TRBD2. Germline V gene data show CDR1 as SSHAT and CDR2 as FNYEAQ (reference sequence). The CDR3 length is 15 residues. The CDR3 DNA is TGTGCTAGCAGCCCCCAACTAGCGGGAGTATCTACGCAGTATTTT. Residues: CASSPQLAGVSTQYF.

The chain employs TRBV5-1 and TRBJ2-7, with unresolved D. The CDR3 length is 13 residues. The V end lost 0 bases, the J end lost 2 bases, and 6 bases lay between the germline ends. The germline CDR1 and CDR2 sequences are SGHRS and YFSETQ. As DNA, the CDR3 is TGCGCCAGCAGCTTGGGCAGTCCCTACGAGCAGTACTTC. Translated, it gives CASSLGSPYEQYF.

The V gene is TRBV5-6, the J gene TRBJ1-2; possible D gene TRBD1, 6 bases. The CDR3 consists of 14 residues. Germline CDR1 and CDR2: SGHDT and YYEEEE. Trimming took 3 bases from V and 5 from J, leaving 14 bases between them. The chain's CDR3 is CASSSDSSAYGYTF. In nucleotides, the CDR3 is TGTGCCAGCAGCTCGGACAGTTCTGCTTATGGCTACACCTTC.

In its sample, this clone was seen once. This chain joins TRBV6-5 and TRBJ2-3, with 8 bases aligning to TRBD1. From germline, CDR1 is MNHEY and CDR2 SVGAGI. V was pared by 5 bases and J by 2 bases, with 3 bases of the junction left unmatched. The CDR3 has 14 amino acids. The CDR3 nucleotides are TGTGCCAGCAGTGGACAGGGCCCCACAGATACGCAGTATTTT. Translation: CASSGQGPTDTQYF.

This clone was recorded a few times. The rearrangement uses TRBV9 and TRBJ1-2, with D unresolved. CDR3 size: 14 residues. Germline CDR1 reads SGDLS; CDR2 reads YYNGEE. Trimming removed 0 bases from V and 1 base from J, with 7 bases in between. CDR3 DNA sequence: TGTGCCAGCAGCGTAGGGCGGTTTAACTATGGCTACACCTTC. Residues: CASSVGRFNYGYTF.

The chain has TRBV4-3 and TRBJ2-3; 11 bases are shared with TRBD2. The CDR3 is 21 residues long. CDR1 and CDR2 (germline): LGHNA, YSLEER. With 1 base clipped from V and 4 bases from J, the junction kept 19 bases outside the gene matches. CDR3 protein: CASSQGPGSGRALGFSDTQYF. CDR3 bases: TGCGCCAGCAGCCAAGGTCCGGGTAGCGGGAGGGCCTTAGGTTTTTCAGATACGCAGTATTTT.

V gene TRBV5-3 combines with J gene TRBJ2-1, with 9 positions matching TRBD2. TRBV5-3 is filed as an ORF, its function uncertain. The CDR3 is made up of 19 amino acids. The V segment lost 4 bases and the J segment 0 bases; nucleotides outside the gene matches: 14. CDR3 in DNA: TGTGCCAGAAGCGCCAGGGGAGCGGGAGGACCAAGCTCCTACAATGAGCAGTTCTTC. This encodes CARSARGAGGPSSYNEQFF.

This chain links TRBV6-1 with TRBJ2-3; TRBD1 is a possible D gene (6 bases). This CDR3 has 18 residues. V lost 4 bases, J lost 9 bases, and 29 bases lay in between. Germline V gives CDR1 MNHNS, CDR2 SASEGT. CDR3 DNA: TGTGCCAGCAGTGGACATAATTCCGGGACAACTAGAAGCCCCACGCAGTATTTT. Translated: CASSGHNSGTTRSPTQYF.

This clone was counted only a few times. The V gene is TRBV11-3, the J gene TRBJ1-2; no definite D call. Germline CDR1 reads SGHNT; CDR2 reads YENEEA. V lost 4 bases and J 2 bases, leaving 11 bases between the germline ends. The CDR3 is made up of 14 amino acids. CDR3 sequence reads: CASSSRTGNYGYTF. The CDR3 bases are TGTGCCAGCAGCTCCCGGACGGGGAACTATGGCTACACCTTC.

This chain connects TRBV14 to TRBJ1-1, with D perhaps matching TRBD1 (6 bases). CDR1 is SGHDN, CDR2 FVKESK, per germline. This CDR3 is 14 amino acids long. V was shortened by 4 bases and J by 7 bases, with 16 bases between the two germline ends. CDR3 sequence (DNA): TGTGCCAGCAGCCCCAGGGGAAGGTTAGGTGAAGCTTTCTTT. Encoded protein: CASSPRGRLGEAFF.

The V and J genes are TRBV11-2 and TRBJ2-3, with TRBD2 matching over 9 bases. This CDR3 comprises 14 residues. In germline, CDR1 is SGHAT, CDR2 FQNNGV. Trimming removed 5 bases from V and 1 base from J; junction bases left unmatched: 1. The CDR3 sequence: CASSRTSGTDTQYF. The DNA for the CDR3 is TGTGCCAGCAGCCGGACTAGCGGCACAGATACGCAGTATTTT.

CDR3 region: CASSMDRGGGYTF. CDR3 nucleotides: TGTGCCAGTAGTATGGACAGGGGTGGAGGCTACACCTTC. This sequence joins TRBV19 and TRBJ1-2; 9 bases are shared with TRBD1. The CDR3 is 13 residues long. With 3 bases clipped from V and 8 bases from J, the junction kept 4 bases outside the gene matches. Germline CDR1 LNHDA, CDR2 SQIVND (reference sequence).

The J gene is TRBJ1-3, the V gene TRBV13; no clear D gene. V was clipped by 3 bases and J by 3 bases, with 6 bases between them. CDR1 and CDR2 (germline): PRHDT, FYEKMQ (reference sequence). This CDR3 comprises 13 residues. The CDR3 loop reads CASSLRLGNTIYF. The CDR3 nucleotides are TGTGCCAGCAGCTTGAGGCTTGGAAACACCATATATTTT. The full variable domain, rest sourced from reference TRBV13 and TRBJ1-3, is AAGVIQSPRHLIKEKRETATLKCYPIPRHDTVYWYQQGPGQDPQFLISFYEKMQSDKGSIPDRFSAQQFSDYHSELNMSSLELGDSALYFCASSLRLGNTIYFGEGSWLTVV.

The V call is TRBV6-1, the J call TRBJ2-7, with TRBD2 as a possible D gene (6 bases). The CDR3 is 15 residues long. Trimming removed 5 bases from V and 5 bases from J, with 19 bases in between. CDR1 and CDR2 from the germline V gene are MNHNS and SASEGT. This CDR3 is CASSSTGGPSNEQYF. DNA for the CDR3: TGTGCCAGCAGTTCAACAGGAGGGCCCTCTAACGAGCAGTACTTC.

The chain has TRBV18 and TRBJ2-1; D might be TRBD2 (5 bases). Germline lookup yields CDR1 KGHSH and CDR2 LQKENI. This CDR3 is built from 16 residues. Trimming took off 0 bases at V and 5 bases at J, with 14 bases between the two ends. The CDR3 here is CASSPPSQRINNEQFF. CDR3 coding DNA: TGTGCCAGCTCACCACCGTCACAGCGGATTAACAATGAGCAGTTCTTC.